This T cell receptor (beta chain) stems from a study of cytomegalovirus exposure and HLA in healthy donors. Concerning this clone: Its specificity is not known.

The primer mix had 60 Vbeta and 13 Jbeta primers. Libraries were prepared by immunoSEQ multiplex PCR; TCRdb keeps only in-frame clonotypes and omits some of them. The sample holds under 200,000 clones; about 70% are singletons and the top ten take 1.5% to 2%. Each donor was healthy, and each was a bone marrow donor. Study-wide results and limits: There were several of the most significant clusters that appeared linked to common viral pathogens in a later analysis. Reportedly, cytomegalovirus status was diagnosed with high sensitivity and specificity. Being productive about 90% or about 30% of the time was typical of most TCR beta V segments in an earlier analysis.

J was trimmed by 0 bases and V by 4 bases; bases with no gene match: 3. The CDR3 has 16 amino acids. Germline assignment: CDR1 SGHTA and CDR2 FQGTGA. The sequence came from a young woman in good health and CMV-seronegative. The chain is built from TRBV7-3 and TRBJ2-6; TRBD1 aligns across 7 bases. The sequencing input was PBMCs. The CDR3 region has the DNA TGTGCCAGCAGCTGGGGACAGTCCTCTGGGGCCAACGTCCTGACTTTC. It translates to CASSWGQSSGANVLTF.